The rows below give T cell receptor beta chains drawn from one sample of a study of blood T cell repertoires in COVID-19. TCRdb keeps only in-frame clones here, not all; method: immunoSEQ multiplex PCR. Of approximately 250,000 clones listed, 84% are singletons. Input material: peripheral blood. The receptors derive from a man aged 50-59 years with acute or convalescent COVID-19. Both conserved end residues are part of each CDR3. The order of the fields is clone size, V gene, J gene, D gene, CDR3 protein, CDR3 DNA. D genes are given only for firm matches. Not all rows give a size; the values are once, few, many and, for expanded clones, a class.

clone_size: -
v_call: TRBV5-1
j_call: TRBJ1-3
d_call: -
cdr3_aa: CASRGGQPGNTIYF
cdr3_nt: TGCGCCAGCAGGGGGGGGCAGCCTGGAAACACCATATATTTT

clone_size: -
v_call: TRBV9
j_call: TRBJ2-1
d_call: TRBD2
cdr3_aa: CASSVEGLAGDDEQFF
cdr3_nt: TGTGCCAGCAGCGTAGAAGGGCTAGCGGGAGACGATGAGCAGTTCTTC

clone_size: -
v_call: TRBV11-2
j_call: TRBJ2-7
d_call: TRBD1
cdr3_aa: CASSFNRGSHYEQYF
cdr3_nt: TGTGCCAGCAGCTTCAACAGGGGTTCCCACTACGAGCAGTACTTC

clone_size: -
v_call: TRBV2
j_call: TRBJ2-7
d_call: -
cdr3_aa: CASSGIGSTYEQYF
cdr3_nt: TGTGCCAGCAGTGGCATTGGCTCAACCTACGAGCAGTACTTC

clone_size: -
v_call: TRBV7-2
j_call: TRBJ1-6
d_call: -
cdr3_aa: CASSLTGLSNSPLHF
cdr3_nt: TGTGCCAGCAGCTTAACGGGACTGTCCAATTCACCCCTCCACTTT

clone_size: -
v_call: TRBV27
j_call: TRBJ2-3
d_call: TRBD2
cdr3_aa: CASGLLADSDTQYF
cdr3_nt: TGTGCCAGCGGGCTACTAGCGGATTCAGATACGCAGTATTTT

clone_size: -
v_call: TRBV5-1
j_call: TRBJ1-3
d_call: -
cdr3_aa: CASSLNFLAGASGNTIYF
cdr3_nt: TGCGCCAGCAGCTTGAATTTTTTAGCGGGTGCCTCTGGAAACACCATATATTTT

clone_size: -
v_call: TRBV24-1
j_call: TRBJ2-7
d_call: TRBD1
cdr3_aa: CATSGGQDEQYF
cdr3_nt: TGTGCCACCAGTGGAGGACAGGACGAGCAGTACTTC

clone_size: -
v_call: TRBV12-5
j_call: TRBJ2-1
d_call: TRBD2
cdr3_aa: CASGLERLAGVYNEQFF
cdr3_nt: TGTGCTAGTGGTTTGGAAAGACTAGCGGGGGTATACAATGAGCAGTTCTTC

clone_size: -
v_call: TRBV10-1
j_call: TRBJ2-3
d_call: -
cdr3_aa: CASSDIGLRSNTQYF
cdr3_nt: TGCGCCAGCAGTGATATAGGACTTCGAAGTAATACGCAGTATTTT

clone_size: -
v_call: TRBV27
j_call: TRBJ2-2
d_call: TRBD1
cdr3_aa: CASTSGQGWKLFF
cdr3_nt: TGTGCCAGCACGTCGGGACAGGGTTGGAAGCTGTTTTTT

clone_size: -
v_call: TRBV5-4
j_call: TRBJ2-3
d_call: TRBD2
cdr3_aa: CASSLVAGGTSTDTQYF
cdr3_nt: TGTGCCAGCAGCTTGGTAGCGGGGGGAACTAGCACAGATACGCAGTATTTT

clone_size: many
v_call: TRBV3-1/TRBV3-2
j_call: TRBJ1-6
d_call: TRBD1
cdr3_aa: CASSHYRTGIISPLHF
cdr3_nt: TGTGCCAGCAGCCACTATCGGACAGGGATTATTTCACCCCTCCACTTT

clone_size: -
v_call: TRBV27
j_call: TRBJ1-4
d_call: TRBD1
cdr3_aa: CASSMGQRRNEKLFF
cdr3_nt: TGTGCCAGCAGTATGGGACAGCGACGGAATGAAAAACTGTTTTTT

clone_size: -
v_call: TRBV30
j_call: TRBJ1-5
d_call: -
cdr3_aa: CAWSARAGKYSNQPQHF
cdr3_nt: TGTGCCTGGAGCGCAAGGGCAGGGAAATATAGCAATCAGCCCCAGCATTTT

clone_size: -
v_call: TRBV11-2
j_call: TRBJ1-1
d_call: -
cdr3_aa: CASSLERTGGAFF
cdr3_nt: TGTGCCAGCAGCTTAGAACGGACTGGCGGAGCTTTCTTT

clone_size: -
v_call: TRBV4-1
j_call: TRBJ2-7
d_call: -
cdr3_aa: CASSHEVDSSVYEQYF
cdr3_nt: TGCGCCAGCAGCCATGAAGTAGATTCCTCCGTCTACGAGCAGTACTTC

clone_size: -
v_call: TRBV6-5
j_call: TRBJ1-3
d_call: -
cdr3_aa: CASRYSGNTIYF
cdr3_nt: TGTGCCAGCAGGTACTCTGGAAACACCATATATTTT

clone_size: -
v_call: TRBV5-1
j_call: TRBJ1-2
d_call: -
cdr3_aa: CASSLGPIVDYGYTF
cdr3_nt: TGCGCCAGCAGCTTGGGTCCCATCGTAGACTATGGCTACACCTTC

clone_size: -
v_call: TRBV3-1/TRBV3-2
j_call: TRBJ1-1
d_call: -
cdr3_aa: CASSQGSNTEAFF
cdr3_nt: TGTGCCAGCAGCCAAGGTTCTAACACTGAAGCTTTCTTT

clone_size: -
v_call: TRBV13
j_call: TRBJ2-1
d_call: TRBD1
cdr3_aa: CASSLTGDESYNEQFF
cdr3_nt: TGTGCCAGCAGCTTAACAGGGGATGAGTCCTACAATGAGCAGTTCTTC

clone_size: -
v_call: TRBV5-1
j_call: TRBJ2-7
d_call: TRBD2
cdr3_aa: CASSLTAGDSYEQYF
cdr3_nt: TGCGCCAGCAGCTTGACCGCGGGGGACTCCTACGAGCAGTACTTC

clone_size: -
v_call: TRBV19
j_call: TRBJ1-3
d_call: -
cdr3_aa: CASNYRVGSGNTIYF
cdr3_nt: TGTGCCAGTAACTATCGAGTTGGTTCTGGAAACACCATATATTTT

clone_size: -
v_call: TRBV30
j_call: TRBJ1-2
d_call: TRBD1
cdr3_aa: CAWIMTGTFYGYTF
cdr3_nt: TGTGCCTGGATTATGACAGGGACGTTTTATGGCTACACCTTC

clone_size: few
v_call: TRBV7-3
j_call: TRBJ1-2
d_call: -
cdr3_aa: CASSWGPGDGYTF
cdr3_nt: TGTGCCAGCAGCTGGGGACCAGGGGACGGCTACACCTTC

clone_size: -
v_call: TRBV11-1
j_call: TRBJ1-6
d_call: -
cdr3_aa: CASSSLSNSPLHF
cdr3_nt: TGTGCCAGCAGCTCTTTATCTAATTCACCCCTCCACTTT

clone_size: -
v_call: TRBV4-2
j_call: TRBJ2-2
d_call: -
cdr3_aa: CASSQVLKRALTGELFF
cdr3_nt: TGTGCCAGCAGCCAAGTACTCAAGCGGGCACTAACCGGGGAGCTGTTTTTT

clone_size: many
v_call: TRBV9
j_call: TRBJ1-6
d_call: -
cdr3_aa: CASSVGGGDIFSPLHF
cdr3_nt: TGTGCCAGCAGCGTAGGCGGGGGTGACATTTTTTCACCCCTCCACTTT

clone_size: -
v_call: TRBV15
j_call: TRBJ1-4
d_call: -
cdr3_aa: CATSRVFGGTNEKLFF
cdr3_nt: TGTGCCACCAGCAGGGTATTTGGGGGGACTAATGAAAAACTGTTTTTT

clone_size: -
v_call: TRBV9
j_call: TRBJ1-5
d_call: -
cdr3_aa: CASSVVTGTSNQPQHF
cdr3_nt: TGTGCCAGCAGCGTAGTTACAGGGACTAGCAATCAGCCCCAGCATTTT

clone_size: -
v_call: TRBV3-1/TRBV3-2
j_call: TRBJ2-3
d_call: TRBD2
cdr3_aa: CASSPRTSGGRSTDTQYF
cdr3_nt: TGTGCCAGCAGCCCCCGGACTAGCGGGGGTCGTAGCACAGATACGCAGTATTTT

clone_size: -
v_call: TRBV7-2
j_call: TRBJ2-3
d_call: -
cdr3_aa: CASSPPHTDTQYF
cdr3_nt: TGTGCCAGCAGCCCCCCCCACACAGATACGCAGTATTTT

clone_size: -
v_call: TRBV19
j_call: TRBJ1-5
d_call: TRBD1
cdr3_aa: CASSTHQGQENQPQHF
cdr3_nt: TGTGCCAGTAGTACACACCAGGGACAGGAGAATCAGCCCCAGCATTTT

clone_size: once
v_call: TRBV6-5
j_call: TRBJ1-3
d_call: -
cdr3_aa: CASSSGAGSGNTIYF
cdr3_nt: TGTGCCAGCAGTTCAGGGGCCGGCTCTGGAAACACCATATATTTT

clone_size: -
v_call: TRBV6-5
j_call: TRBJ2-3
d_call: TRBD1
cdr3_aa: CASSYSGTGSTDTQYF
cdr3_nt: TGTGCCAGCAGTTACTCCGGGACAGGGAGCACAGATACGCAGTATTTT

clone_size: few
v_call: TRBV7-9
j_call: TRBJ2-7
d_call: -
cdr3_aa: CASSPGVGLRGKYEQYF
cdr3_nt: TGTGCCAGCAGCCCGGGGGTAGGGCTCCGGGGAAAGTACGAGCAGTACTTC

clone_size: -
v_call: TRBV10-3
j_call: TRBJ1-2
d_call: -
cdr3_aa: CAISAEGADGYTF
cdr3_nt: TGTGCCATCAGTGCCGAAGGGGCGGATGGCTACACCTTC

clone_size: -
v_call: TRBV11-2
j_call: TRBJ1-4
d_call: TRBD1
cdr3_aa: CASSPGTVFNEKLFF
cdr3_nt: TGTGCCAGCAGCCCAGGGACAGTATTTAATGAAAAACTGTTTTTT

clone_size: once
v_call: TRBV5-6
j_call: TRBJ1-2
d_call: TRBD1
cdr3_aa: CASSLGYRGNYGYTF
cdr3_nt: TGTGCCAGCAGCTTGGGGTACAGGGGGAACTATGGCTACACCTTC

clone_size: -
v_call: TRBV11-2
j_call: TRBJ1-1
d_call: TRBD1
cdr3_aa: CASSRDSNTEAFF
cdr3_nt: TGTGCCAGCAGCCGGGACAGCAACACTGAAGCTTTCTTT

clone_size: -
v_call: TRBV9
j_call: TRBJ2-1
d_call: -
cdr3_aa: CASSPQGYRVYNEQFF
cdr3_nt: TGTGCCAGCAGCCCCCAGGGGTACAGGGTCTACAATGAGCAGTTCTTC

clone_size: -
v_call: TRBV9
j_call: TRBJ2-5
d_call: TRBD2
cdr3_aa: CASSFAPTSGETQYF
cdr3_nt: TGTGCCAGCAGCTTTGCACCCACTAGCGGAGAGACCCAGTACTTC

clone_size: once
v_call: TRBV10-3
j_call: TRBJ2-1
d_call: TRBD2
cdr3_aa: CAMGDVLAGEQFF
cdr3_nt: TGTGCCATGGGCGACGTTCTAGCGGGCGAGCAGTTCTTC

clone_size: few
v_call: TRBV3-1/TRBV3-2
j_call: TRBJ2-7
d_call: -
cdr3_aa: CASSSPRGIHRYEQYF
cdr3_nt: TGTGCCAGCAGCTCACCTCGGGGGATACATCGATACGAGCAGTACTTC

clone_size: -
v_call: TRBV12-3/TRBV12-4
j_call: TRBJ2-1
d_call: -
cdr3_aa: CASSQGTWRFF
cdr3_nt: TGTGCCAGCAGCCAGGGAACTTGGAGGTTCTTC

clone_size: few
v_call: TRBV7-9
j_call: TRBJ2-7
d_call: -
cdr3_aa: CASRRAGHYEQYF
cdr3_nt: TGTGCCAGCAGGCGGGCCGGCCACTACGAGCAGTACTTC

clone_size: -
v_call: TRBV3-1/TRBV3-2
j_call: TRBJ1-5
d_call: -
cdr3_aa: CASSQGGHQPQHF
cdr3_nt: TGTGCCAGCAGCCAAGGGGGCCATCAGCCCCAGCATTTT

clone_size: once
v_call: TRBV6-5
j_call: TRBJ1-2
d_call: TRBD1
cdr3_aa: CASSWTGANYGYTF
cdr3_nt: TGTGCCAGCAGTTGGACAGGTGCTAACTATGGCTACACCTTC

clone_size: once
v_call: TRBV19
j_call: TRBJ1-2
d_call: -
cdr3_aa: CASRKPGSGGYTF
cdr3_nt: TGTGCCAGTAGGAAGCCGGGCAGCGGTGGCTACACCTTC